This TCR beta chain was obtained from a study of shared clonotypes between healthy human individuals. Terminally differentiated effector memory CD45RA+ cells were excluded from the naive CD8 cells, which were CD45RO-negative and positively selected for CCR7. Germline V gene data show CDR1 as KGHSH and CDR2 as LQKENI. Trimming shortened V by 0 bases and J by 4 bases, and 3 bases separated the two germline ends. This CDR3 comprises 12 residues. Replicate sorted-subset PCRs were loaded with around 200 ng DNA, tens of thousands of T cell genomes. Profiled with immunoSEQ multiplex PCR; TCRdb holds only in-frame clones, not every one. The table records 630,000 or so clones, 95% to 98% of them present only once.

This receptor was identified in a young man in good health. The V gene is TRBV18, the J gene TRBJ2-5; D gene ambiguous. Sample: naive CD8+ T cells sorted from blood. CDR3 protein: CASSPPRETQYF. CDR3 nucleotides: TGTGCCAGCTCACCACCGCGAGAGACCCAGTACTTC.